This T cell receptor beta chain was sequenced in a study of CD4 T cells in relation to SARS-CoV-2 and coronaviruses. In the study overall: PBMCs were cultured with antigen for nine to eleven days before TCR beta sequencing.

As to this clone: Its matching antigen is unknown.

Trimming took off 2 bases at V and 0 bases at J, with 11 bases between the two ends. The CDR3 has 15 residues. Germline CDR1 and CDR2: GTSNPN and SVGIG (reference sequence). Some clones are missing from TCRdb's copy, which holds only in-frame ones; the method was immunoSEQ multiplex PCR. This table has 15,000 to 20,000 clones, about three quarters appearing once. Unexposed donor CD4+ T cells date from 2011-2018, before the COVID-19 pandemic. CD4+ T cells were isolated from the cells after around eleven days of culture. The rearrangement joins TRBV30 to TRBJ2-1; D is undetermined. The receptor's source is a human donor in good health. Input material: CD4+ T cells from PBMCs, cultured in vitro. Written as DNA, the CDR3 is TGTGCCTGGAGTACCTTTCCGAGCTCCTACAATGAGCAGTTCTTC. Amino acid sequence: CAWSTFPSSYNEQFF.